Listed below are T cell receptor beta chains from one sample, sequenced in a study of CD8+ T cells in alopecia areata. Profiling relied on immunoSEQ multiplex PCR, and the TCRdb table lists in-frame clones only, not all of them. The table shows 89,000 or so clones, with roughly 50% occurring only once. Sequenced input: NKG2D-high CD8+ T cells sorted from blood. The source is a human donor with alopecia areata. Both conserved end residues are part of each CDR3. A D gene is named only where the DNA matches it firmly. The size field is filled for only some rows; it gives once, few, many or a size class.

abundance	j_gene	d_gene	v_gene	len	CDR3nt	CDR3aa
NA	TRBJ2-2	NA	TRBV4-3	13	TGCGCCAGCAGCCAGACCTCTTCCGGGGAGCTGTTTTTT	CASSQTSSGELFF
NA	TRBJ1-1	NA	TRBV28	13	TGTGCCAGCAGCCCGCGGGTGAACACTGAAGCTTTCTTT	CASSPRVNTEAFF
NA	TRBJ1-1	NA	TRBV29-1	14	TGCAGCGTTGGGTCGGCGACAGCGAACACTGAAGCTTTCTTT	CSVGSATANTEAFF
NA	TRBJ1-2	NA	TRBV28	12	TGTGCCAGCAGTTTTTACCAGGGAGGCTACACCTTC	CASSFYQGGYTF
NA	TRBJ2-7	TRBD1	TRBV27	13	TGTGCCAGCCGGGACAGGGAGTCCTACGAGCAGTACTTC	CASRDRESYEQYF
NA	TRBJ2-6	NA	TRBV29-1	16	TGCAGCGTTGAACGGCGGCTCAGCTCTGGGGCCAACGTCCTGACTTTC	CSVERRLSSGANVLTF
NA	TRBJ2-1	TRBD1	TRBV29-1	13	TGCAGCGTTGAGACAGGGGGGTACAATGAGCAGTTCTTC	CSVETGGYNEQFF
NA	TRBJ2-7	TRBD1	TRBV30	15	TGTGCCTGGAGTGTACGAGGGGGCACCTCCTACGAGCAGTACTTC	CAWSVRGGTSYEQYF
few	TRBJ1-5	NA	TRBV28	14	TGTGCCAGCAGCCAAGCAGGGGGCAATCAGCCCCAGCATTTT	CASSQAGGNQPQHF
NA	TRBJ2-2	NA	TRBV30	12	TGTGCCTGGAGTGAAGGGGCCGGGGAGCTGTTTTTT	CAWSEGAGELFF
NA	TRBJ2-7	NA	TRBV7-2	15	TGTGCCAGCAGCTTAGAGGCCGGAACTTGGGGAGGGCAGTACTTC	CASSLEAGTWGGQYF
NA	TRBJ1-2	NA	TRBV27	15	TGTGCCAGCAGTTTAGGGGGTTTAGGGCTCAATGGCTACACCTTC	CASSLGGLGLNGYTF
NA	TRBJ2-3	NA	TRBV9	13	TGTGCCAGCAGCCCGCCCCGCACAGATACGCAGTATTTT	CASSPPRTDTQYF
NA	TRBJ2-2	TRBD1	TRBV7-2	17	TGTGCCAGCAGCCCCTTCCCAGGGACAGGAGGGTTCGGGGAGCTGTTTTTT	CASSPFPGTGGFGELFF
few	TRBJ2-1	NA	TRBV29-1	12	TGCAGCGCTCCACAGGCAGTTAATGAGCAGTTCTTC	CSAPQAVNEQFF
once	TRBJ1-1	NA	TRBV28	14	TGTGCCAGCAGTTTCAGGGTGGCGAACACTGAAGCTTTCTTT	CASSFRVANTEAFF
NA	TRBJ2-2	NA	TRBV4-1	16	TGCGCCAGCAGCCAAGAATCGAGGAAGCCCACCGGGGAGCTGTTTTTT	CASSQESRKPTGELFF
few	TRBJ2-5	NA	TRBV30	14	TGTGCCTGGATTTCACGGGAGTGGCAAGAGACCCAGTACTTC	CAWISREWQETQYF
few	TRBJ2-3	NA	TRBV6-5	13	TGTGCCAGCAGTTACCCTCGGGCAGATACGCAGTATTTT	CASSYPRADTQYF
few	TRBJ2-1	TRBD2	TRBV4-1	16	TGCGCCAGCAGCCAAGATCTGAGCGGGATCTACAATGAGCAGTTCTTC	CASSQDLSGIYNEQFF
NA	TRBJ2-5	NA	TRBV11-2	15	TGTGCCAGCAACTCCGGCGTCGGGGACCAAGAGACCCAGTACTTC	CASNSGVGDQETQYF
NA	TRBJ2-1	NA	TRBV4-1	17	TGCGCCAGCGTCCCAGAACCACCCGAGAGCTCCTACAATGAGCAGTTCTTC	CASVPEPPESSYNEQFF
NA	TRBJ1-1	NA	TRBV27	15	TGTGCCAGCAGTCCTGATGCAGGGGATATAACTGAAGCTTTCTTT	CASSPDAGDITEAFF
NA	TRBJ2-3	TRBD2	TRBV7-8	17	TGTGCCAGCAGCTTTAAACTAGCGGGGGGGCCAACAGATACGCAGTATTTT	CASSFKLAGGPTDTQYF
few	TRBJ2-1	NA	TRBV28	14	TGTGCCAGCAGTTTGCTAGCTCTCAACAATGAGCAGTTCTTC	CASSLLALNNEQFF
NA	TRBJ2-2	NA	TRBV4-1	14	TGCGCCAGCAGCCCCCACGGGAGCACCGGGGAGCTGTTTTTT	CASSPHGSTGELFF
NA	TRBJ1-5	NA	TRBV5-6	13	TGTGCCAGCAGCTGGGGGGTAGGGCAGCCCCAGCATTTT	CASSWGVGQPQHF
NA	TRBJ2-1	NA	TRBV27	12	TGTGCCAGCAGTTTAAGTACGGGGGAGCAGTTCTTC	CASSLSTGEQFF
few	TRBJ1-5	NA	TRBV4-1	16	TGCGCCAGCAGCCAAGATAGCGGGTTCATGAAACAGCCCCAGCATTTT	CASSQDSGFMKQPQHF
few	TRBJ2-1	NA	TRBV30	15	TGTGCCTGGAACTCGGACCGGGGCCCCAACAATGAGCAGTTCTTC	CAWNSDRGPNNEQFF
NA	TRBJ2-5	NA	TRBV29-1	13	TGCAGCGTTGGCTGGGTTTACCAAGAGACCCAGTACTTC	CSVGWVYQETQYF
NA	TRBJ2-2	TRBD1	TRBV28	14	TGTGCCAGCGAGGGACAGGGCCACACCGGGGAGCTGTTTTTT	CASEGQGHTGELFF
NA	TRBJ1-5	NA	TRBV6-5	13	TGTGCCAGCAGTCTCGGTAGCAATCAGCCCCAGCATTTT	CASSLGSNQPQHF
NA	TRBJ2-7	TRBD2	TRBV6-5	14	TGTGCCAGCAGGGGACTAGCGGGCCCGGGGGAGCAGTACTTC	CASRGLAGPGEQYF
NA	TRBJ2-1	NA	TRBV20-1	11	TGCAGTGCCAAACTAGTGGGGGAGCAGTTCTTC	CSAKLVGEQFF
NA	TRBJ2-1	NA	TRBV30	13	TGTGCCTGGGCTTCATGGGCAGCGAATGAGCAGTTCTTC	CAWASWAANEQFF
NA	TRBJ2-3	NA	TRBV29-1	15	TGCAGCGTTGATCTTGTGTCTCTACGGACAGATACGCAGTATTTT	CSVDLVSLRTDTQYF
few	TRBJ2-7	NA	TRBV19	15	TGTGCCAGTAGAGCCGGGGGATCAAGCTCCTACGAGCAGTACTTC	CASRAGGSSSYEQYF
NA	TRBJ2-5	NA	TRBV27	14	TGTGCCAGCAGCCTTCAGGGGGGTATGAAGACCCAGTACTTC	CASSLQGGMKTQYF
NA	TRBJ2-7	NA	TRBV27	13	TGTGCCAGCAGTTTATTGGGGGACGCCGAGCAGTACTTC	CASSLLGDAEQYF
few	TRBJ2-5	NA	TRBV28	11	TGTGCCAGCAGTTTGGGCAGGGAGCTTGACTTC	CASSLGRELDF
NA	TRBJ2-7	TRBD2	TRBV29-1	14	TGCAGCGTTAGACTAGCGGGAGTGACCTACGAGCAGTACTTC	CSVRLAGVTYEQYF
few	TRBJ2-7	NA	TRBV29-1	12	TGCAGCGTTTCGGGGTCTTCCTACGAGCAGTACTTC	CSVSGSSYEQYF
few	TRBJ2-3	NA	TRBV12-5	15	TGTGCTAGTGGACCCGTCGGGATCAACACAGATACGCAGTATTTT	CASGPVGINTDTQYF
few	TRBJ2-1	TRBD2	TRBV27	14	TGTGCCAGTAGTCGGGGTCTAGCGGGGGCCGAGCAGTTCTTC	CASSRGLAGAEQFF
NA	TRBJ2-6	NA	TRBV7-9	15	TGTGCCAGCAGCTCCAGGGGTTCTGGGGCCAACGTCCTGACTTTC	CASSSRGSGANVLTF
few	TRBJ2-7	NA	TRBV11-2	13	TGTGCCAGCAGCTTCGGGACCACTGTCGAGCAGTACTTC	CASSFGTTVEQYF
few	TRBJ1-2	TRBD1	TRBV29-1	12	TGCAGCGAGAAACAGGGGGCAAAGGGCTACACCTTC	CSEKQGAKGYTF
NA	TRBJ1-1	NA	TRBV6-5	13	TGTGCCAGCAGTGATACAGGGAACACTGAAGCTTTCTTT	CASSDTGNTEAFF
few	TRBJ2-1	TRBD2	TRBV28	16	TGTGCCAGCACCACTACGAGCGGGAGAGCCTACAATGAGCAGTTCTTC	CASTTTSGRAYNEQFF
NA	TRBJ1-1	NA	TRBV30	12	TGTGCCTGGAGTCCAGGGGATACTGAAGCTTTCTTT	CAWSPGDTEAFF
NA	TRBJ2-5	TRBD2	TRBV25-1	16	TGTGCCAGCAGTGAATATATCGCAGGACTAGAAGAGACCCAGTACTTC	CASSEYIAGLEETQYF